Listed below are T cell receptor beta chains from one sample, sequenced in a study of cytomegalovirus exposure and HLA in healthy donors. The assay was immunoSEQ multiplex PCR, and TCRdb's table has in-frame clones only and misses some. Among 150,000 to 200,000 clones listed, roughly 82% were seen once. Sequenced material: PBMCs. Receptors originate from a girl between 5 and 17 years old in good health and CMV-seropositive. CDR3s include the opening cysteine and the closing phenylalanine or tryptophan. Fields, in order: J gene, clone size, D gene, V gene, CDR3 DNA, CDR3 protein. D genes are given only for firm matches. Clone sizes are given selectively: once, few, many, or a class where the clone is expanded.

j_call: TRBJ2-7; clone_size: NA; d_call: TRBD2; v_call: TRBV7-3; cdr3_nt: TGTGCCAGCAGTTCCGGGACCGGGAGGGAAGAGCAGTACTTC; cdr3_aa: CASSSGTGREEQYF
j_call: TRBJ1-5; clone_size: once; d_call: TRBD1; v_call: TRBV9; cdr3_nt: TGTGCCAGCAGCGCAGGGACAGGGGCATACAATCAGCCCCAGCATTTT; cdr3_aa: CASSAGTGAYNQPQHF
j_call: TRBJ2-7; clone_size: NA; d_call: NA; v_call: TRBV6-6; cdr3_nt: TGTGCCAGCAGTTACTCTCCGGGACTCAACTACGAGCAGTACTTC; cdr3_aa: CASSYSPGLNYEQYF
j_call: TRBJ2-7; clone_size: NA; d_call: TRBD2; v_call: TRBV2; cdr3_nt: TGTGCCAGCAGTCCGGGACTAGCGGGAGGGCCGGCCGCCTTC; cdr3_aa: CASSPGLAGGPAAF
j_call: TRBJ2-7; clone_size: NA; d_call: TRBD1; v_call: TRBV6-4; cdr3_nt: TGTGCCAGCAGTTGTAACCGGGACAGGGGCTCGGGAGAGCAGTACTTC; cdr3_aa: CASSCNRDRGSGEQYF
j_call: TRBJ2-7; clone_size: NA; d_call: TRBD2; v_call: TRBV9; cdr3_nt: TGTGCCAGCAGCGGCGGGAGGGGCGAGCAGTACTTC; cdr3_aa: CASSGGRGEQYF
j_call: TRBJ2-7; clone_size: once; d_call: NA; v_call: TRBV28; cdr3_nt: TGTGCCAGCAGTTCGCGGCAGGGAATGAACGAGCAGTACTTC; cdr3_aa: CASSSRQGMNEQYF
j_call: TRBJ2-5; clone_size: NA; d_call: NA; v_call: TRBV5-4; cdr3_nt: TGTGCCAGCAGCTGGCAGGGGCGGGAGACCCAGTACTTC; cdr3_aa: CASSWQGRETQYF
j_call: TRBJ2-1; clone_size: NA; d_call: TRBD2; v_call: TRBV18; cdr3_nt: TGTGCCAGCTCACCGGGGACTAGCGCCCATGAGCAGTTCTTC; cdr3_aa: CASSPGTSAHEQFF
j_call: TRBJ2-7; clone_size: NA; d_call: NA; v_call: TRBV27; cdr3_nt: TGTGCCAGCAGTCTCAACAGGGTCTACGAGCAGTACTTC; cdr3_aa: CASSLNRVYEQYF
j_call: TRBJ2-1; clone_size: NA; d_call: TRBD2; v_call: TRBV14; cdr3_nt: TGTGCCAGCAGCCAAGATAGCGGGGGATACAGTTCCTACAATGAGCAGTTCTTC; cdr3_aa: CASSQDSGGYSSYNEQFF
j_call: TRBJ2-7; clone_size: NA; d_call: TRBD1; v_call: TRBV10-3; cdr3_nt: TGTGCCATCAGGGACGGGGACAGCTACGAGCAGTACTTC; cdr3_aa: CAIRDGDSYEQYF
j_call: TRBJ2-2; clone_size: NA; d_call: TRBD2; v_call: TRBV9; cdr3_nt: TGTGCCAGCAGCGTTAGCGGGAGGGCCGTCGGGGAGCTGTTTTTT; cdr3_aa: CASSVSGRAVGELFF
j_call: TRBJ1-4; clone_size: NA; d_call: NA; v_call: TRBV6-5; cdr3_nt: TGTGCCAGCAGAAGCAATGAAAAACTGTTTTTT; cdr3_aa: CASRSNEKLFF
j_call: TRBJ1-2; clone_size: few; d_call: TRBD1; v_call: TRBV6-5; cdr3_nt: TGTGCCAGCAGTCGGACAGGGGGCTGGTATGGCTACACCTTC; cdr3_aa: CASSRTGGWYGYTF
j_call: TRBJ1-4; clone_size: NA; d_call: TRBD1; v_call: TRBV7-9; cdr3_nt: TGTGCCAGCAGCTTAAAAGAGGGACAGGGGAATGAAAAACTGTTTTTT; cdr3_aa: CASSLKEGQGNEKLFF
j_call: TRBJ2-2; clone_size: NA; d_call: NA; v_call: TRBV27; cdr3_nt: TGTGCCAGCAGTTTACCCGCCGGGGAGCTGTTTTTT; cdr3_aa: CASSLPAGELFF
j_call: TRBJ2-7; clone_size: NA; d_call: TRBD1; v_call: TRBV28; cdr3_nt: TGTGCCAGCAGTTTAAGGGGGCAAAGCTCCTACGAGCAGTACTTC; cdr3_aa: CASSLRGQSSYEQYF
j_call: TRBJ2-7; clone_size: NA; d_call: NA; v_call: TRBV28; cdr3_nt: TGTGCCAGCAGTTATGAAGTAGAATACTACGAGCAGTACTTC; cdr3_aa: CASSYEVEYYEQYF
j_call: TRBJ2-7; clone_size: NA; d_call: TRBD1; v_call: TRBV19; cdr3_nt: TGTGCCAGTAGTGGGGGACAGGGGGGCTACGAGCAGTACTTC; cdr3_aa: CASSGGQGGYEQYF
j_call: TRBJ2-1; clone_size: once; d_call: TRBD2; v_call: TRBV5-1; cdr3_nt: TGCGCCAGCAGCTTCGGACTAGCGGGCAACAATGAGCAGTTCTTC; cdr3_aa: CASSFGLAGNNEQFF
j_call: TRBJ1-1; clone_size: NA; d_call: NA; v_call: TRBV4-1; cdr3_nt: TGCGCCAGCAGCCACCTTGTAGGGGGCACTGAAGCTTTCTTT; cdr3_aa: CASSHLVGGTEAFF
j_call: TRBJ2-7; clone_size: NA; d_call: TRBD1; v_call: TRBV4-2; cdr3_nt: TGTGCCAGCAGCCAAGATACAGGGGGCTACTACGAGCAGTACTTC; cdr3_aa: CASSQDTGGYYEQYF
j_call: TRBJ2-7; clone_size: few; d_call: TRBD1; v_call: TRBV4-1; cdr3_nt: TGCGCCAGCAGCCGCACGCCCGGGACAGGTTCCGAGCAGTACTTC; cdr3_aa: CASSRTPGTGSEQYF
j_call: TRBJ2-3; clone_size: NA; d_call: TRBD2; v_call: TRBV28; cdr3_nt: TGTGCCAGCACCTATACTAGCGGGCGCACAGATACGCAGTATTTT; cdr3_aa: CASTYTSGRTDTQYF
j_call: TRBJ2-1; clone_size: NA; d_call: TRBD2; v_call: TRBV7-9; cdr3_nt: TGTGCCAGCAGGCGGGAGGGCTACAATGAGCAGTTCTTC; cdr3_aa: CASRREGYNEQFF
j_call: TRBJ1-5; clone_size: NA; d_call: NA; v_call: TRBV9; cdr3_nt: TGTGCCAGCAGCTCCGATTCAGGGTTAGGGGGCAATCAGCCCCAGCATTTT; cdr3_aa: CASSSDSGLGGNQPQHF
j_call: TRBJ2-1; clone_size: once; d_call: NA; v_call: TRBV29-1; cdr3_nt: TGCAGCGTAGCCAGGTACAATGAGCAGTTCTTC; cdr3_aa: CSVARYNEQFF
j_call: TRBJ2-1; clone_size: once; d_call: TRBD1; v_call: TRBV29-1; cdr3_nt: TGCAGCGTCGTCGCCGGGACAGGGCAGTTCTTC; cdr3_aa: CSVVAGTGQFF
j_call: TRBJ2-1; clone_size: NA; d_call: TRBD2; v_call: TRBV10-3; cdr3_nt: TGTGCCACCGGGGGGGGTAGCGGGACGGGAGAGCAGTTCTTC; cdr3_aa: CATGGGSGTGEQFF
j_call: TRBJ2-2; clone_size: few; d_call: TRBD1; v_call: TRBV2; cdr3_nt: TGTGCCAGCAGTGCAGGGGGCGTGAACACCGGGGAGCTGTTTTTT; cdr3_aa: CASSAGGVNTGELFF
j_call: TRBJ2-5; clone_size: NA; d_call: NA; v_call: TRBV29-1; cdr3_nt: TGCAGCGGTCGCTCCACCCTGGGACAACAAGAGACCCAGTACTTC; cdr3_aa: CSGRSTLGQQETQYF
j_call: TRBJ1-5; clone_size: NA; d_call: NA; v_call: TRBV2; cdr3_nt: TGTGCCAGTCGGACAGTTCCTAGCAATCAGCCCCAGCATTTT; cdr3_aa: CASRTVPSNQPQHF
j_call: TRBJ2-3; clone_size: few; d_call: TRBD2; v_call: TRBV28; cdr3_nt: TGTGCCAGCAGTGAGACTAGCGGGCGGGCTCTGGATACGCAGTATTTT; cdr3_aa: CASSETSGRALDTQYF
j_call: TRBJ1-1; clone_size: NA; d_call: TRBD1; v_call: TRBV28; cdr3_nt: TGTGCCAGCAGTTCGGACAGGGGCTCTCTACTCACTGAAGCTTTCTTT; cdr3_aa: CASSSDRGSLLTEAFF
j_call: TRBJ2-3; clone_size: NA; d_call: TRBD2; v_call: TRBV5-1; cdr3_nt: TGCGCCAGCAGCCCGAATCTAGCGGTAGCAGATACGCAGTATTTT; cdr3_aa: CASSPNLAVADTQYF
j_call: TRBJ1-2; clone_size: NA; d_call: TRBD1; v_call: TRBV6-1; cdr3_nt: TGTGCCAGCAGTGAGAGGACAGGGCCTAACTATGGCTACACCTTC; cdr3_aa: CASSERTGPNYGYTF
j_call: TRBJ1-1; clone_size: NA; d_call: NA; v_call: TRBV18; cdr3_nt: TGTGCCAGCTCAACTGCCGTGAACACTGAAGCTTTCTTT; cdr3_aa: CASSTAVNTEAFF
j_call: TRBJ2-1; clone_size: once; d_call: NA; v_call: TRBV25-1; cdr3_nt: TGTGCCAGCAGTGAATTAGGTCTAGCGAGGAAGTTCTTC; cdr3_aa: CASSELGLARKFF
j_call: TRBJ2-2; clone_size: NA; d_call: TRBD2; v_call: TRBV29-1; cdr3_nt: TGCAGCGTTGAAGTGGGACTAGCGGGTAGTTCGAACACCGGGGAGCTGTTTTTT; cdr3_aa: CSVEVGLAGSSNTGELFF
j_call: TRBJ2-7; clone_size: NA; d_call: NA; v_call: TRBV28; cdr3_nt: TGTGCCAGCCACACCCCTTTGACCTACGAGCAGTACTTC; cdr3_aa: CASHTPLTYEQYF
j_call: TRBJ2-5; clone_size: NA; d_call: TRBD2; v_call: TRBV7-2; cdr3_nt: TGTGCCAGCAGGCAGACGGGGGGGCCAGGGGAGACCCAGTACTTC; cdr3_aa: CASRQTGGPGETQYF
j_call: TRBJ2-7; clone_size: NA; d_call: NA; v_call: TRBV11-2; cdr3_nt: TGTGCCAGCCAACCGACAGGCACCTACGAGCAGTACTTC; cdr3_aa: CASQPTGTYEQYF
j_call: TRBJ2-7; clone_size: NA; d_call: NA; v_call: TRBV9; cdr3_nt: TGTGCCAGCAGCGTAGCTATCGGGATATCCTACGAGCAGTACTTC; cdr3_aa: CASSVAIGISYEQYF
j_call: TRBJ2-1; clone_size: NA; d_call: NA; v_call: TRBV11-2; cdr3_nt: TGTGCCAGCAGCTTTTTATCCTTGAATGAGCAGTTCTTC; cdr3_aa: CASSFLSLNEQFF
j_call: TRBJ1-2; clone_size: once; d_call: NA; v_call: TRBV30; cdr3_nt: TGTGCCCGAGATATGGGAGGGAACTATGGCTACACCTTC; cdr3_aa: CARDMGGNYGYTF
j_call: TRBJ2-3; clone_size: NA; d_call: NA; v_call: TRBV9; cdr3_nt: TGTGCCAGCAGCGTAGCAGGGACAAAAAGCACAGATACGCAGTATTTT; cdr3_aa: CASSVAGTKSTDTQYF
j_call: TRBJ1-3; clone_size: NA; d_call: TRBD1; v_call: TRBV7-2; cdr3_nt: TGTGCCAGCAGCCCGGGACAGGGGCCAAGCTCTGGAAACACCATATATTTT; cdr3_aa: CASSPGQGPSSGNTIYF
j_call: TRBJ1-2; clone_size: NA; d_call: TRBD1; v_call: TRBV7-2; cdr3_nt: TGTGCCAGCAGCCCTAGACAGGGGAGCTATGGCTACACCTTC; cdr3_aa: CASSPRQGSYGYTF
j_call: TRBJ2-2; clone_size: NA; d_call: NA; v_call: TRBV7-3; cdr3_nt: TGTGCCAGCAGCCCCGGACAGAACACCGGGGAGCTGTTTTTT; cdr3_aa: CASSPGQNTGELFF
j_call: TRBJ1-4; clone_size: few; d_call: NA; v_call: TRBV5-1; cdr3_nt: TGCGCCAGCAGCACCCACGCCGGGACAACTAATGAAAAACTGTTTTTT; cdr3_aa: CASSTHAGTTNEKLFF
j_call: TRBJ1-3; clone_size: NA; d_call: NA; v_call: TRBV5-6; cdr3_nt: TGTGCCAGCAGCCCTGACAGGACTGGAAACACCATATATTTT; cdr3_aa: CASSPDRTGNTIYF
j_call: TRBJ2-5; clone_size: NA; d_call: NA; v_call: TRBV6-1; cdr3_nt: TGTGCCAGCAGTCACCCGGGCCAAGAGACCCAGTACTTC; cdr3_aa: CASSHPGQETQYF
j_call: TRBJ1-2; clone_size: NA; d_call: TRBD1; v_call: TRBV27; cdr3_nt: TGTGCCAGCAGTGAATCCCCAGGGGGATTTGGCTATGGCTACACCTTC; cdr3_aa: CASSESPGGFGYGYTF
j_call: TRBJ2-3; clone_size: NA; d_call: NA; v_call: TRBV28; cdr3_nt: TGTGCCAGCATCACACCGACGGGGAGACCGCAGTATTTT; cdr3_aa: CASITPTGRPQYF
j_call: TRBJ1-2; clone_size: once; d_call: NA; v_call: TRBV9; cdr3_nt: TGTGCCAGCAGCGCCAGGGTCGGCGAGGGCTACACCTTC; cdr3_aa: CASSARVGEGYTF
j_call: TRBJ1-4; clone_size: NA; d_call: NA; v_call: TRBV30; cdr3_nt: TGTGCCTGGAGTGGACACAGTAATGAAAAACTGTTTTTT; cdr3_aa: CAWSGHSNEKLFF
j_call: TRBJ1-1; clone_size: NA; d_call: NA; v_call: TRBV28; cdr3_nt: TGTGCCAGCAGTTTTTTGTTAGGGGCGCAACCTGAAGCTTTCTTT; cdr3_aa: CASSFLLGAQPEAFF